This T cell receptor beta chain was retrieved from a study of regulatory T cells in long-lasting Graves disease. General study findings and limits: Blood alone, not thyroid tissue, was studied.

The sample's time point: newly diagnosed GD, antithyroid drugs for less than 3 months. RNA isolated from PBMCs was used to make the TCR library. Libraries of TCR beta came from iRepertoire HTBI primers plus Arm-PCR of CDR3 regions. In TCRdb, the multiplex PCR reads were re-called with MiXCR into one record per CDR3 protein. The sample lists under 700,000 distinct CDR3 sequences, about 16% occurring once. Per the germline V gene, CDR1 is SQVTM and CDR2 is ANQGSEA. The CDR3 runs to 13 residues. Trimming took 7 bases from V and 4 from J; bases not matched to a gene: 6. As concerns this clonotype: Antigen: not known.

The same specimen was also included in a second study, on T cells in Graves' hyperthyroidism and ophthalmopathy. That paper notes: A lack of ophthalmopathy progression within 18 months defined stable Graves' hyperthyroidism.

The specimen was peripheral blood mononuclear cells (PBMCs), collected at new diagnosis, from a patient treated with antithyroid drugs. V and J are TRBV29-1 and TRBJ1-4, with TRBD1 identical over 7 bases. The TCR comes from a woman aged 40-60 years with Graves disease. The CDR3 is CSAAGQINEKLFF. The CDR3 coding sequence is TGCAGCGCCGCGGGACAGATTAATGAAAAACTGTTTTTT.